The 12 T cell receptor beta chains below come from one sample, sequenced in a study of blood T cells in healthy people across ages. Primers used in a second PCR of about 7 to 11 cycles were a sample-barcoded 5' primer and a J-beta primer mix. TCRdb called the 5' RACE reads again in MiXCR, with one record for every CDR3 protein. The sample holds about 1,400,000 distinct CDR3 sequences, 40% to 50% seen once. Sequenced sample: blood. These receptors all come from a woman aged 18-30 years in good health.

This clonotype was recorded a few times. The genes are TRBV25-1 and TRBJ2-1; no definite D call. The germline V and J ends were trimmed by 1 base and 10 bases, with 8 bases remaining between them. Germline V lookup: CDR1 MGHDK, CDR2 SYGVNS. This CDR3 is built from 12 residues. In DNA, the CDR3 is TGTGCCAGCAGTGAATGGGATGCCGAGCAGTTCTTC. It is translated as CASSEWDAEQFF.

The rearrangement uses TRBV6-6 and TRBJ2-7; D possibly matches TRBD1 or TRBD2 (5 bases each). The germline CDR1 and CDR2 sequences are MNHNY and SVGAGI (reference sequence). V lost 8 bases, J lost 2 bases, and 16 bases lay in between. This CDR3 comprises 14 residues. CDR3 protein: CASWDPFRTYEQYF. The CDR3 DNA is TGTGCCAGCTGGGACCCATTCAGAACCTACGAGCAGTACTTC.

The gene calls are TRBV9 and TRBJ2-1; no reliable D call. This CDR3 contains 12 residues. Looked up from germline, CDR1 is SGDLS and CDR2 is YYNGEE. V shed 9 bases and J shed 1 base, with 8 bases lying between them. The DNA of the CDR3 is TGTGCCACTGGGCCTTCCTACAATGAGCAGTTCTTC. Amino acid sequence: CATGPSYNEQFF.

This clonotype was recorded a few times. The rearrangement links TRBV12-3 or TRBV12-4 to TRBJ1-6; D gene uncertain. V lost 6 bases to trimming and J lost 9 bases, with 12 bases between them. The CDR3 consists of 13 residues. CDR3 amino acids: CASSPSRSSPLHF. The CDR3 region has the DNA TGTGCCAGCAGCCCGAGTCGTAGTTCACCCCTCCACTTT.

A few counts support this clonotype. The J gene is TRBJ2-5, the V gene TRBV10-3; D may be TRBD1 or TRBD2 (6 bases each). V was pared by 10 bases and J by 2 bases, with 17 bases between. This CDR3 is built from 14 residues. Germline V gives CDR1 ENHRY, CDR2 SYGVKD. In DNA form, the CDR3 reads TGTGCCACCCACAGGGACTCCGTTCAAGAGACCCAGTACTTC. Protein: CATHRDSVQETQYF.

The chain carries TRBV11-2 and TRBJ2-1; TRBD2 matches 7 bases. The CDR3 covers 16 residues. CDR1 and CDR2 from the germline V gene are SGHAT and FQNNGV. The junction had 7 bases not matched to a gene; V was cut back by 2 bases and J by 3 bases. As DNA, the CDR3 is TGTGCCAGCAGCTTACTCCTAGCGGCCCACTACAATGAGCAGTTCTTC. Translation gives CASSLLLAAHYNEQFF.

This clonotype was counted a few times. The rearrangement joins TRBV27 to TRBJ2-3; 7 bases are a match to TRBD1. Per germline, CDR1 MNHEY and CDR2 SMNVEV (reference sequence). The CDR3 is made up of 15 amino acids. The trim removed 7 bases at V and 1 base at J, leaving 8 bases unmatched. CDR3: CASTLGTGGTDTQYF. CDR3 DNA: TGTGCCAGCACCCTTGGTACAGGGGGCACAGATACGCAGTATTTT.

This clonotype appeared a few times. The CDR3 loop reads CSAQDGLETQYF. The CDR3 DNA reads TGCAGTGCTCAGGACGGCCTGGAGACCCAGTACTTC. J is TRBJ2-5 and V is TRBV20-1; no clear D gene. Germline-derived CDR1 and CDR2 are DFQATT and SNEGSKA (reference sequence). The CDR3 contains 12 residues. The germline V and J ends were trimmed by 5 bases and 5 bases, with 12 bases remaining between them.

About this clonotype itself: A much larger clonotype is one base distant, so this may be a read error. This chain's CDR3 is CASSVGQGGYTF. The CDR3 DNA sequence: TGTGCCAGCAGCGTAGGACAGGGGGGCTACACCTTC. The chain is built from TRBV7-2 and TRBJ1-2, with 9 bases that match TRBD1. The CDR3 totals 12 residues. J gave up 8 bases and V 5 bases, and 3 bases lay outside the gene matches. CDR1 and CDR2 from the germline V gene are SGHTA and FQGNSA.

This clonotype appeared a single time. V and J are TRBV7-8 and TRBJ1-2, with a tentative D call TRBD1 (5 bases). The CDR3 totals 15 residues. Trimming took 7 bases from V and 0 from J, leaving 15 bases between them. Germline CDR1 reads SGHVS; CDR2 reads FQNEAQ. As DNA, the CDR3 is TGTGCCAGCACCCACGCGGGGGGTGCTAACTATGGCTACACCTTC. Translated, it gives CASTHAGGANYGYTF.

J is TRBJ1-1 and V is TRBV29-1; the D is unclear. The CDR3 covers 10 residues. The germline V gene encodes CDR1 SQVTM and CDR2 ANQGSEA. The V gene lost 4 bases and the J gene lost 11 bases, with 11 bases spanning the gap. CDR3 sequence: CSVVGWWAFF. Written as DNA, the CDR3 is TGCAGCGTTGTGGGGTGGTGGGCTTTCTTT.

The chain couples TRBV12-3 or TRBV12-4 to TRBJ2-1, with TRBD2 matching 9 bases. J gave up 9 bases and V 2 bases, and 8 bases lay outside the gene matches. This CDR3 is built from 15 residues. The CDR3: CASSLMASGMGEQFF. DNA of the CDR3: TGTGCCAGCAGTTTAATGGCTAGCGGGATGGGTGAGCAGTTCTTC.